These 3 T cell receptor beta chains came from one sample sequenced in a study of cytomegalovirus exposure and HLA in healthy donors. PCR was performed using 60 Vbeta and 13 Jbeta primers. Assay: immunoSEQ multiplex PCR; the TCRdb copy retains only in-frame clones and omits some. The sample holds some 200,000 clones, about 81% seen once. Sequencing was done on a sample of PBMCs. The receptor source for this set is a woman between 18 and 29 years old in good health and CMV-seronegative.

This clone is a singleton in its sample. This chain uses TRBV7-9 with TRBJ2-7; 8 bases align to TRBD2. The CDR3 extends over 15 amino acids. V dropped 0 bases and J dropped 5; count of bases not matched to a gene: 6. Germline loops: CDR1 SEHNR, CDR2 FQNEAQ (reference sequence). Here the CDR3 reads CASSLAISGINEQYF. Here the CDR3 DNA reads TGTGCCAGCAGCTTAGCGATTAGCGGGATCAACGAGCAGTACTTC.

This sequence joins TRBV27 and TRBJ2-3; possibly TRBD2 for D (6 bases). The CDR3 is 15 residues long. Trimming stripped 0 bases from V and 1 base from J, with 8 bases between. Germline CDR1 and CDR2: MNHEY and SMNVEV (reference sequence). The CDR3 reads CASSLSSSGTDTQYF. DNA for the CDR3: TGTGCCAGCAGTTTATCCTCTAGCGGCACAGATACGCAGTATTTT.

The CDR3 coding sequence is TGTGCCAGCAGTCCAGTAGAGCTAGGCAAAAACATTCAGTACTTC. Its translation: CASSPVELGKNIQYF. The gene calls are TRBV28 and TRBJ2-4; D ambiguous. The germline CDR1 and CDR2 sequences are MDHEN and SYDVKM. The CDR3 sequence is 15 residues long. Trimming stripped 5 bases from V and 3 bases from J, with 14 bases between.